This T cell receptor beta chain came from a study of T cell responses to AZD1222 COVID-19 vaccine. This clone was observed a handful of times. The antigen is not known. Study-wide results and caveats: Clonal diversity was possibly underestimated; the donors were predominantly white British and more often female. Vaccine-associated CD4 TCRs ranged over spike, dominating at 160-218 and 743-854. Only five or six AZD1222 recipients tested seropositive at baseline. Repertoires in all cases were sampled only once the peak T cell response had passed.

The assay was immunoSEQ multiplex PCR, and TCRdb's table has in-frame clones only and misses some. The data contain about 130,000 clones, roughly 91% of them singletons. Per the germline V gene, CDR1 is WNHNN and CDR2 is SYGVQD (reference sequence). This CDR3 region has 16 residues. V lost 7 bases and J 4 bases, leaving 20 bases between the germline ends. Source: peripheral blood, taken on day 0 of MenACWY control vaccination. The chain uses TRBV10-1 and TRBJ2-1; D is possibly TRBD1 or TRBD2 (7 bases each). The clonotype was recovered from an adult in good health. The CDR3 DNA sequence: TGCGCCAGCACCCCCTCAGGGGGGAGGGAGTACAATGAGCAGTTCTTC. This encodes CASTPSGGREYNEQFF.